These T cell receptor beta chains were read from a single sample in a study of T cell responses to AZD1222 COVID-19 vaccine. This table comes from immunoSEQ multiplex PCR, and its TCRdb copy is limited to in-frame clones, with some not included. In all, the sample yields about 140,000 clones. Material: peripheral blood. Receptors originate from an adult in good health. CDR3s include the opening cysteine and the closing phenylalanine or tryptophan. The order of the fields is J gene, V gene, D gene, CDR3 protein, CDR3 DNA. The D gene is left open where the match is weak.

TRBJ1-2 TRBV15 . CATSLSGRAGNYGYTF TGTGCCACCAGCTTGTCTGGCAGGGCGGGTAACTATGGCTACACCTTC
TRBJ2-3 TRBV29-1 . CSPSNGDTQYF TGCAGCCCCTCGAACGGGGATACGCAGTATTTT
TRBJ1-6 TRBV19 . CASSIGNRNNSPLHF TGTGCCAGTAGTATAGGGAACAGAAATAATTCACCCCTCCACTTT
TRBJ1-6 TRBV5-1 TRBD1 CASSLAGTGNSPLHF TGCGCCAGCAGCTTGGCCGGGACAGGAAATTCACCCCTCCACTTT
TRBJ2-6 TRBV5-1 . CASSLEQYTSGANVLTF TGCGCCAGCAGCTTGGAGCAGTATACCTCTGGGGCCAACGTCCTGACTTTC
TRBJ2-3 TRBV7-6 TRBD2 CASSSAGGRLSTDTQYF TGTGCCAGCAGCTCAGCGGGGGGGCGCCTTAGCACAGATACGCAGTATTTT
TRBJ1-1 TRBV5-1 TRBD1 CASSLGATGAGEAFF TGCGCCAGCAGCTTGGGAGCAACAGGGGCTGGTGAAGCTTTCTTT
TRBJ1-1 TRBV5-1 . CASSLAPGANTEAFF TGCGCCAGCAGCTTGGCGCCAGGAGCAAACACTGAAGCTTTCTTT
TRBJ1-1 TRBV10-1 . CASGAAGEDTEAFF TGCGCCAGCGGGGCGGCAGGGGAGGACACTGAAGCTTTCTTT
TRBJ2-2 TRBV27 TRBD1 CASSAGTATGELFF TGTGCCAGCAGTGCTGGGACAGCAACCGGGGAGCTGTTTTTT
TRBJ1-6 TRBV30 TRBD1 CAWSGTGSSYNSPLHF TGTGCCTGGAGTGGGACAGGGAGCTCCTATAATTCACCCCTCCACTTT
TRBJ2-6 TRBV7-9 . CASSLGPNSGANVLTF TGTGCCAGCAGCTTAGGACCGAACTCTGGGGCCAACGTCCTGACTTTC
TRBJ1-2 TRBV5-1 . CASSPSIMDGAYGYTF TGCGCCAGCAGCCCGTCAATAATGGACGGGGCCTATGGCTACACCTTC
TRBJ2-7 TRBV28 TRBD1 CASRTGQQSSYEQYF TGTGCCAGCAGGACGGGACAGCAAAGCTCCTACGAGCAGTACTTC
TRBJ1-6 TRBV19 . CASQGQSPLHF TGTGCCAGTCAGGGGCAGTCACCCCTCCACTTT
TRBJ1-1 TRBV7-2 . CASSFWGEAFF TGTGCCAGCAGCTTTTGGGGAGAGGCTTTCTTT
TRBJ1-5 TRBV18 . CASSLRPPGGPPLSNQPQHF TGTGCCAGCTCACTCCGCCCCCCGGGGGGTCCACCTTTGAGCAATCAGCCCCAGCATTTT
TRBJ1-2 TRBV5-3 . CARSIRGNYGYTF TGTGCCAGAAGCATCCGGGGTAACTATGGCTACACCTTC
TRBJ1-5 TRBV12-3/TRBV12-4 . CASTLDSGHPQHF TGTGCCAGCACCCTGGACAGTGGTCATCCCCAGCATTTT
TRBJ1-4 TRBV7-2 TRBD1 CASSLGGTGSEKLFF TGTGCCAGCAGCTTAGGGGGGACAGGGAGTGAAAAACTGTTTTTT
TRBJ2-1 TRBV2 TRBD1 CASSYFGDSSYNEQFF TGTGCCAGCTCCTATTTCGGGGACAGCTCCTACAATGAGCAGTTCTTC
TRBJ2-1 TRBV11-3 . CASSLGGDSGDEQFF TGTGCCAGCAGCTTAGGGGGGGACAGTGGGGATGAGCAGTTCTTC
TRBJ1-1 TRBV2 . CASKFSRGTEAFF TGTGCCAGCAAATTTAGCAGGGGCACTGAAGCTTTCTTT
TRBJ2-1 TRBV4-2 . CASSQADSWSEQFF TGTGCCAGCAGCCAAGCCGATTCTTGGAGTGAGCAGTTCTTC
TRBJ1-2 TRBV18 . CASSPADAGYGYTF TGTGCCAGCTCACCGGCGGACGCGGGCTATGGCTACACCTTC
TRBJ1-4 TRBV5-1 TRBD1 CASSPDRGNEKLFF TGCGCCAGCAGCCCGGACAGGGGGAATGAAAAACTGTTTTTT
TRBJ2-7 TRBV6-2/TRBV6-3 TRBD2 CASSYGGGAYEQYF TGTGCCAGCAGTTACGGCGGGGGGGCCTACGAGCAGTACTTC
TRBJ1-3 TRBV15 . CATSTRNLINSGNTIYF TGTGCCACCAGCACCCGGAACCTGATAAATTCTGGAAACACCATATATTTT
TRBJ2-1 TRBV6-5 . CASSNRDILWGEQFF TGTGCCAGCAGTAACCGGGACATATTGTGGGGTGAGCAGTTCTTC
TRBJ2-3 TRBV6-1 . CASSEWGVGGTDTQYF TGTGCCAGCAGTGAATGGGGGGTAGGAGGTACAGATACGCAGTATTTT
TRBJ1-5 TRBV5-6 . CASSLRGSNQPQHF TGTGCCAGCAGCTTGCGAGGGTCTAATCAGCCCCAGCATTTT
TRBJ1-4 TRBV6-1 TRBD1 CASSEPGQGYNEKLFF TGTGCCAGCAGTGAGCCGGGACAGGGGTATAATGAAAAACTGTTTTTT
TRBJ2-3 TRBV12-3/TRBV12-4 . CASTPGQGTQYF TGTGCCAGCACCCCCGGTCAAGGCACGCAGTATTTT
TRBJ2-3 TRBV12-5 TRBD2 CASGSSGGDTQYF TGTGCTAGTGGTTCGAGCGGGGGGGATACGCAGTATTTT
TRBJ2-3 TRBV2 . CASIGGSTDTQYF TGTGCCAGCATCGGGGGATCCACAGATACGCAGTATTTT
TRBJ1-6 TRBV6-5 . CATGRSNNSPLHF TGTGCCACGGGACGGAGTAATAATTCACCCCTCCACTTT
TRBJ2-7 TRBV20-1 . CSASIRSTSYEQYF TGCAGTGCTAGTATCCGGAGTACCTCCTACGAGCAGTACTTC
TRBJ2-3 TRBV19 TRBD2 CASSIGAGWDTQYF TGTGCCAGTAGTATAGGAGCGGGATGGGATACGCAGTATTTT
TRBJ2-1 TRBV12-3/TRBV12-4 . CASSLGYTPRPFF TGTGCCAGCAGTTTAGGGTACACCCCTAGACCGTTCTTC
TRBJ1-3 TRBV28 . CASSLSTSGNTIYF TGTGCCAGCAGTTTGTCTACCTCTGGAAACACCATATATTTT
TRBJ1-2 TRBV7-9 TRBD1 CASSLAQGDGYTF TGTGCCAGCAGCTTAGCGCAGGGGGATGGCTACACCTTC
TRBJ2-3 TRBV6-5 TRBD2 CASRAGGVVDTQYF TGTGCCAGCAGGGCGGGGGGGGTGGTAGATACGCAGTATTTT